The 13 T cell receptor beta chains below all came from one sample that was sequenced in a study of T cells in Graves' hyperthyroidism and ophthalmopathy. Researchers took RNA transcripts and amplified the TCR beta CDR3 regions from them. TCR CDR3 regions were first amplified by RT-PCR with HTBI primers. TCRdb re-called the multiplex PCR reads through MiXCR, storing one row per CDR3 protein. The data hold 480,000 or so distinct CDR3 sequences, with 46% observed a single time. The sequencing input was peripheral blood or thyroid tissue (not recorded which). The receptor source for this set is an adult woman with Graves' disease, either hyperthyroidism or ophthalmopathy (not recorded which).

The CDR3: CASSPIEQDEKLFF. Here the CDR3 DNA reads TGTGCCAGCAGCCCTATAGAGCAGGATGAAAAACTGTTTTTT. V is TRBV7-9 and J is TRBJ1-4; D unclear. This CDR3 spans 14 amino acids. Trimming took 5 bases from V and 6 from J, leaving 13 bases between them. Germline V gives CDR1 SEHNR, CDR2 FQNEAQ (reference sequence).

This clonotype was picked up many times. The chain combines TRBV6-5 with TRBJ1-1; D uncertain. The CDR3 contains 13 residues. Germline lookup yields CDR1 MNHEY and CDR2 SVGAGI. V was cut by 0 bases and J by 7 bases, with 9 bases left in between. The CDR3 reads CASSYSSPSEAFF. CDR3 DNA: TGTGCCAGCAGTTACTCGAGTCCTAGTGAAGCTTTCTTT.

V is TRBV7-2 and J is TRBJ2-5; 7 bases fit TRBD2. Trimming removed 5 bases from V and 5 bases from J; junction bases left unmatched: 14. The CDR3 consists of 16 residues. Germline CDR1 is SGHTA and CDR2 is FQGNSA. The CDR3 DNA sequence: TGTGCCAGCAGCCCCAAGTCTAGCGGCAGGGTGGAGACCCAGTACTTC. As protein: CASSPKSSGRVETQYF.

This clonotype was counted between two and nine times. This sequence joins TRBV10-3 and TRBJ2-1; 10 bases fit TRBD2. The CDR3 length is 15 residues. The V segment lost 11 bases and the J segment 7 bases; nucleotides outside the gene matches: 14. Germline V gene sequence: CDR1 ENHRY, CDR2 SYGVKD. The CDR3 nucleotides are TGTGCCTCATCACTAGCCCTAGCGGGAGCTAATGAGCAGTTCTTC. This codes for CASSLALAGANEQFF.

The chain has TRBV10-3 and TRBJ2-7; tentatively, D is TRBD1 or TRBD2 (7 bases each). The CDR3 consists of 11 residues. V was cut by 10 bases and J by 4 bases, with 11 bases left in between. From germline, CDR1 is ENHRY and CDR2 SYGVKD. CDR3 in DNA: TGTGCCACAGGGGGAGGGTACGAGCAGTACTTC. Protein product: CATGGGYEQYF.

The chain joins TRBV19 to TRBJ1-5, with TRBD1 identical over 8 bases. The CDR3 has 16 amino acids. The V segment lost 5 bases and the J segment 0 bases; nucleotides outside the gene matches: 6. Per germline, CDR1 LNHDA and CDR2 SQIVND (reference sequence). CDR3 residues: CASSFRDRGSNQPQHF. CDR3 sequence (DNA): TGTGCCAGTAGTTTTCGTGACAGGGGTAGCAATCAGCCCCAGCATTTT.

The rearrangement links TRBV7-2 to TRBJ2-2; no clear D gene. In germline, CDR1 is SGHTA, CDR2 FQGNSA. V shed 6 bases and J shed 5 bases, with 10 bases lying between them. This CDR3 has 13 amino acids. The CDR3 DNA follows: TGTGCCAGCAGTAACGTGGGTACCGGGGAGCTGTTTTTT. This sequence encodes CASSNVGTGELFF.

The chain combines TRBV2 with TRBJ2-3; D unclear. Trimming stripped 7 bases from V and 1 base from J, with 15 bases between. From germline, CDR1 is SNHLY and CDR2 FYNNEI. The CDR3 extends over 15 amino acids. CDR3 protein: CASKLGSLRTDTQYF. DNA for the CDR3: TGTGCCAGCAAGCTGGGATCCCTCCGCACAGATACGCAGTATTTT.

This chain connects TRBV20-1 to TRBJ1-3, with 8 bases that match TRBD1. The CDR3 is 14 residues long. CDR1 is DFQATT and CDR2 is SNEGSKA in the germline V gene (reference sequence). The V segment lost 3 bases and the J segment 9 bases; nucleotides outside the gene matches: 10. The CDR3 loop is CSASRTGMVGTIYF. The CDR3 DNA reads as TGCAGTGCTAGCCGGACAGGGATGGTTGGCACCATATATTTT.

This clonotype occurred many times. The rearrangement uses TRBV5-1 and TRBJ1-1; D not resolved. V lost 4 bases, J lost 2 bases, and 18 bases lay in between. The CDR3 runs to 16 residues. Germline CDR1 and CDR2: SGHRS and YFSETQ. CDR3 in amino acids: CASSPRLLETNTEAFF. In nucleotides, the CDR3 is TGCGCCAGCAGCCCCCGGCTTTTAGAGACCAACACTGAAGCTTTCTTT. The entire variable domain, with the rest obtained from reference TRBV5-1 and TRBJ1-1, is as follows: KAGVTQTPRYLIKTRGQQVTLSCSPISGHRSVSWYQQTPGQGLQFLFEYFSETQRNKGNFPGRFSGRQFSNSRSEMNVSTLELGDSALYLCASSPRLLETNTEAFFGQGTRLTVV.

This chain links TRBV11-2 with TRBJ2-7, with a weak D call TRBD2 (7 bases). The germline V gene encodes CDR1 SGHAT and CDR2 FQNNGV. The CDR3 sequence is 12 residues long. Trimming took off 4 bases at V and 12 bases at J, with 16 bases between the two ends. CDR3 nucleotides: TGTGCCAGCAGCTATGGGGGGGGCGTGCGGTACTTC. As protein: CASSYGGGVRYF.

The chain joins TRBV20-1 to TRBJ1-1; D possibly corresponds to TRBD1 (5 bases). In germline, CDR1 is DFQATT, CDR2 SNEGSKA (reference sequence). V was pared by 0 bases and J by 3 bases, with 11 bases between. The CDR3 has 14 amino acids. Here the CDR3 reads CSARDPRVDTEAFF. CDR3 nucleotide sequence: TGCAGTGCTAGAGATCCCAGGGTGGACACTGAAGCTTTCTTT.

V and J are TRBV2 and TRBJ1-5, with unresolved D. Per germline, CDR1 SNHLY and CDR2 FYNNEI. This CDR3 has 12 amino acids. CDR3: CATAGRNQPQHF. CDR3 nucleotide sequence: TGTGCTACGGCCGGGCGGAATCAGCCCCAGCATTTT.